The T cell receptor (beta chain) under discussion was sequenced for a study of shared clonotypes between healthy human individuals. The repertoire was sequenced with immunoSEQ multiplex PCR; TCRdb's copy has only in-frame clones and lacks some. In the table there are some 900,000 clones, 76% of which are singletons. Subsets obtained from CD4+ cells comprised CD45RA+ naive and CD45RA-negative memory cells. Trimming removed 6 bases from V and 3 bases from J, with 14 bases in between. The germline V gene has CDR1 SQVTM and CDR2 ANQGSEA. CDR3 length: 13 amino acids. This TCR derives from a man between 18 and 35 years old in good health. The sample consisted of memory CD4+ T cells sorted from blood. Subset meaning: CD45RA-negative fraction. The rearrangement links TRBV29-1 to TRBJ1-2; D possibly corresponds to TRBD1 (5 bases). CDR3 nucleotide sequence: TGCAGCGTGGGGACCTCGGGTGACTATGGCTACACCTTC. Translated, it gives CSVGTSGDYGYTF.